The rows below give T cell receptor beta chains drawn from one sample of a study of beta chain features in type 1 diabetes. The table came from immunoSEQ multiplex PCR; TCRdb's copy has only in-frame clones and leaves some out. The table records over 150,000 clones, approximately 10% of them present only once. Sequenced: central memory CD4+ T cells from blood. The receptors stem from a man aged 30-40 years with type 1 diabetes. Each CDR3 is given with its conserved first and last residue. The D gene is left open where the match is weak. Not all rows give a size; the values are once, few, many and, for expanded clones, a class.

CDR3 length,J gene,V gene,clone size,D gene,CDR3 protein,CDR3 DNA
15,TRBJ2-7,TRBV7-3,NA,TRBD1,CASSRHGTGGYEQYF,TGTGCCAGCAGCCGCCACGGGACAGGGGGCTACGAGCAGTACTTC
17,TRBJ2-7,TRBV4-3,NA,TRBD2,CASSHMTSGRAPYEQYF,TGCGCCAGCAGCCATATGACTAGCGGGAGGGCCCCTTACGAGCAGTACTTC
13,TRBJ2-5,TRBV15,few,TRBD2,CATSTSGRETQYF,TGTGCCACCAGCACTAGCGGGAGGGAGACCCAGTACTTC
15,TRBJ2-3,TRBV7-8,NA,NA,CASSLPGQTTDTQYF,TGTGCCAGCAGCTTACCTGGACAGACCACAGATACGCAGTATTTT
13,TRBJ2-3,TRBV29-1,few,NA,CSVALELADTQYF,TGCAGCGTTGCTTTGGAGTTAGCAGATACGCAGTATTTT
13,TRBJ1-2,TRBV9,NA,NA,CASSLQGSYGYTF,TGTGCCAGCAGCCTACAGGGATCCTATGGCTACACCTTC
12,TRBJ2-5,TRBV6-5,NA,NA,CASIAGEGDQYF,TGTGCCAGCATCGCCGGGGAGGGGGACCAGTACTTC
15,TRBJ1-2,TRBV27,NA,TRBD1,CASSLRDRVGEGYTF,TGTGCCAGCAGTTTAAGGGACAGGGTTGGGGAAGGCTACACCTTC
15,TRBJ1-2,TRBV7-2,few,NA,CASSQEYANNYGYTF,TGTGCCAGCAGCCAAGAGTATGCGAATAACTATGGCTACACCTTC
16,TRBJ1-5,TRBV19,few,NA,CASTLTPAGSNQPQHF,TGTGCCAGTACCCTCACCCCCGCAGGGAGCAATCAGCCCCAGCATTTT
14,TRBJ2-1,TRBV29-1,few,NA,CSVEGLLPRNEQFF,TGCAGCGTTGAGGGACTCCTCCCCAGGAATGAGCAGTTCTTC
16,TRBJ2-7,TRBV4-3,few,NA,CASSLGAATGSYEQYF,TGCGCCAGCAGCCTCGGAGCGGCAACGGGAAGCTACGAGCAGTACTTC
12,TRBJ1-2,TRBV30,NA,TRBD1,CAWSAQGYGYTF,TGTGCCTGGAGTGCACAGGGGTATGGCTACACCTTC
14,TRBJ2-3,TRBV6-5,NA,NA,CASRRLQGADTQYF,TGTGCCAGCAGGCGCCTACAGGGAGCAGATACGCAGTATTTT
12,TRBJ2-7,TRBV29-1,NA,NA,CSVLTGSYEQYF,TGCAGCGTCTTGACGGGGTCCTACGAGCAGTACTTC
14,TRBJ2-7,TRBV7-9,few,NA,CASSPPASVDEQYF,TGTGCCAGCAGCCCCCCGGCTAGCGTCGACGAGCAGTACTTC
14,TRBJ1-5,TRBV7-9,NA,NA,CASSLSDSYQPQHF,TGTGCCAGCAGCTTATCAGACAGTTATCAGCCCCAGCATTTT
16,TRBJ1-5,TRBV18,NA,NA,CASSPPGGIGNQPQHF,TGTGCCAGCTCACCACCGGGAGGGATCGGCAATCAGCCCCAGCATTTT
13,TRBJ2-7,TRBV6-5,few,NA,CASSHGEAYEQYF,TGTGCCAGCAGCCACGGGGAGGCCTACGAGCAGTACTTC
13,TRBJ2-7,TRBV30,few,NA,CAWSFPHSGEQYF,TGTGCCTGGAGTTTCCCCCATAGCGGCGAGCAGTACTTC
15,TRBJ2-7,TRBV19,NA,TRBD2,CASSNVRGGGYEQYF,TGTGCCAGTAGTAACGTGCGCGGGGGGGGCTACGAGCAGTACTTC
15,TRBJ2-1,TRBV18,few,TRBD2,CASSPGLAGGLEQFF,TGTGCCAGCTCACCCGGACTAGCGGGAGGGCTTGAGCAGTTCTTC
14,TRBJ2-7,TRBV9,NA,NA,CASSVEQVTYEQYF,TGTGCCAGCAGCGTAGAGCAGGTAACCTACGAGCAGTACTTC
11,TRBJ2-7,TRBV27,NA,NA,CASSFRYEQYF,TGTGCCAGCAGTTTCCGGTACGAGCAGTACTTC
17,TRBJ2-1,TRBV27,NA,TRBD2,CASTLHHSGRVYNEQFF,TGTGCCAGCACACTACACCATAGCGGGAGGGTCTACAATGAGCAGTTCTTC
12,TRBJ1-2,TRBV7-9,few,NA,CASSPRQAGYTF,TGTGCCAGCAGCCCGCGACAGGCGGGCTACACCTTC
14,TRBJ2-3,TRBV7-9,few,TRBD1,CASSQGQVTDTQYF,TGTGCCAGCAGCCAGGGACAGGTCACAGATACGCAGTATTTT
15,TRBJ2-5,TRBV12-5,few,NA,CASGLQQGGHETQYF,TGTGCTAGTGGTTTGCAACAGGGTGGCCACGAGACCCAGTACTTC
14,TRBJ2-7,TRBV18,NA,NA,CASSPPAGPYEQYF,TGTGCCAGCTCACCACCGGCAGGGCCCTACGAGCAGTACTTC
15,TRBJ1-1,TRBV5-4,few,NA,CASSLDRSSNTEAFF,TGTGCCAGCAGCTTGGACAGATCTTCGAACACTGAAGCTTTCTTT
13,TRBJ2-3,TRBV6-5,few,NA,CASSARTLDTQYF,TGTGCCAGCAGTGCCAGGACATTGGATACGCAGTATTTT
17,TRBJ2-1,TRBV1,few,NA,CTSSQDVSSGTDNEQFF,TGCACCAGCAGCCAAGATGTCTCTAGCGGAACAGACAATGAGCAGTTCTTC
13,TRBJ1-2,TRBV27,few,TRBD1,CASSLGQGGPYTF,TGTGCCAGCAGTCTGGGACAGGGGGGGCCCTACACCTTC
15,TRBJ1-2,TRBV7-2,NA,NA,CASSLATGPSRGYTF,TGTGCCAGCAGCTTAGCGACAGGTCCCTCTCGGGGCTACACCTTC
11,TRBJ2-2,TRBV27,few,NA,CASSSAGELFF,TGTGCCAGCAGTTCCGCCGGGGAGCTGTTTTTT